This TCR beta chain was retrieved from a study of preoperative IRX-2 immunotherapy in early breast cancer. The V gene lost 5 bases and the J gene lost 5 bases, with 16 bases spanning the gap. This CDR3 has 14 residues. Per germline, CDR1 MNHEY and CDR2 SVGAGI. This sample's treatment: preoperative locoregional IRX-2 cytokine immunotherapy. Patients received preoperative, locoregional IRX-2 cytokine immunotherapy in a phase Ib study. Sequencing was performed with immunoSEQ multiplex PCR; in TCRdb, only in-frame clones are kept and a portion is missing. This table holds fewer than 70,000 clones, roughly 95% found once.

The V gene is TRBV6-5, the J gene TRBJ2-7, with a weak D call TRBD2 (6 bases). Sample acquisition took place from a patient treated with IRX-2 immunotherapy. The origin of this receptor is a human donor with breast cancer. The CDR3: CASSLLGRSNEQYF. As DNA, the CDR3 is TGTGCCAGCAGTCTCCTGGGGAGGAGCAACGAGCAGTACTTC.